This section outlines one TCR beta chain sequence together with its context. Its antigen is as yet unknown. The germline CDR1 and CDR2 sequences are MGHRA and YSYEKL. Losses at the gene ends were 4 bases for V and 3 bases for J; bases not matched to a gene: 6. The CDR3 runs to 16 residues. In the study's own analysis: Lowest detectable productive clonotype frequency was 2.59 x 10-5. The table came from immunoSEQ multiplex PCR; TCRdb's copy has only in-frame clones and leaves some out. From that table come the V and J calls and clone size; the DNA was used to work out D and trimming. The table shows 40,000 to 55,000 clones, with 80% to 85% occurring only once. This entry belongs to a study of STAT5B mutations in CD4+ large granular lymphocyte leukemia. Study-level points and caveats: 25% of private leukemic clonotypes occurred rarely in other patients' non-leukemic repertoires. TRBV06-family usage was enriched in top patient clones (8/27) versus controls (2/35).

The TCR originated in a human donor in good health. The gene calls are TRBV4-1 and TRBJ2-3; 11 nucleotides match TRBD2. The specimen sequenced was CD4+ T cells from blood buffy coats. The CDR3 DNA reads as TGCGCCAGCAGCCGTTCTAGCGGGGGGAGGACAGATACGCAGTATTTT. Protein: CASSRSSGGRTDTQYF.